The entry that follows covers one T cell receptor (beta chain) sequence. TCRdb's table, derived via immunoSEQ multiplex PCR, lists solely in-frame clones and lacks some. The table has roughly 200,000 clones, roughly 84% seen once; the top ten hold over 9.5%. This sample is part of a study of blood T cell repertoires in COVID-19. This CDR3 comprises 14 residues. Trimming shortened V by 3 bases and J by 0 bases, and 3 bases separated the two germline ends. The germline CDR1 and CDR2 sequences are SEHNR and FQNEAQ (reference sequence). The sequence derives from an elderly woman with COVID-19, enrolled during active disease. Sequenced: peripheral blood. The rearrangement joins TRBV7-9 to TRBJ2-6; D is ambiguous. DNA of the CDR3: TGTGCCAGCAGCTTCTCCTCTGGGGCCAACGTCCTGACTTTC. This sequence encodes CASSFSSGANVLTF.